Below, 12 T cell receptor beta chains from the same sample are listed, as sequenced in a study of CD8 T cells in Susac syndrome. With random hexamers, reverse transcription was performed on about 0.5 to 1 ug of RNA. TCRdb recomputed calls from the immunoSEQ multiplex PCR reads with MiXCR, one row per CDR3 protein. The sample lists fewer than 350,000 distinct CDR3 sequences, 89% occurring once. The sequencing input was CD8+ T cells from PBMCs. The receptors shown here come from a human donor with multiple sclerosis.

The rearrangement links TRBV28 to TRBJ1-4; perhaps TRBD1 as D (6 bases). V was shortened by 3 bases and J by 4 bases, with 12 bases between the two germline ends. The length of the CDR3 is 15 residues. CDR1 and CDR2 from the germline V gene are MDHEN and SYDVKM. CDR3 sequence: CASSFRTVYNEKLFF. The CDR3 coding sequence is TGTGCCAGCAGTTTTAGGACAGTATATAATGAAAAACTGTTTTTT.

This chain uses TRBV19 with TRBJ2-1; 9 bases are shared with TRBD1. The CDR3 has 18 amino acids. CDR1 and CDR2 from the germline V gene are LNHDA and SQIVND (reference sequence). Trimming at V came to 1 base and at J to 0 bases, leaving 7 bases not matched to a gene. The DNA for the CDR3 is TGTGCCAGTAGTATAGGTGGGACAGGGACCTACTCCTACAATGAGCAGTTCTTC. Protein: CASSIGGTGTYSYNEQFF.

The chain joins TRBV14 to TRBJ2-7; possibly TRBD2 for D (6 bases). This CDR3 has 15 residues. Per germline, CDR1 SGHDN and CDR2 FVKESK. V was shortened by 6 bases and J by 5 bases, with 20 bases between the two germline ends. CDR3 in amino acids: CASSPFSGGGDEQYF. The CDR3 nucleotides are TGTGCCAGCAGTCCCTTCAGTGGGGGAGGCGACGAGCAGTACTTC.

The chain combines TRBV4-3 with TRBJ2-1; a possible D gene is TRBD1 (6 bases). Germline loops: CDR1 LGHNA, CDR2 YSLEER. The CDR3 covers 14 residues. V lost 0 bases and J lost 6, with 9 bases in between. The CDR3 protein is CASSQDAGVNEQFF. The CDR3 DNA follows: TGCGCCAGCAGCCAAGACGCAGGGGTCAATGAGCAGTTCTTC.

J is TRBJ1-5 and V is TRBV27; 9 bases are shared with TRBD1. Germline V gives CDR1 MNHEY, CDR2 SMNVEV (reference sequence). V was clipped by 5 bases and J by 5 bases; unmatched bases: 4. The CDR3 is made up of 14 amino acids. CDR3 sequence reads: CASSHRGLYQPQHF. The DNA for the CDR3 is TGTGCCAGCAGTCACAGGGGGCTCTATCAGCCCCAGCATTTT.

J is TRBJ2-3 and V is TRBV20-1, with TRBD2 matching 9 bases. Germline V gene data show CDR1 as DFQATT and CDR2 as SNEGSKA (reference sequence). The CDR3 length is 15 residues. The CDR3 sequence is CSTPWTSDYTDTQYF. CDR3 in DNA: TGCAGCACGCCTTGGACTAGCGATTACACAGATACGCAGTATTTT.

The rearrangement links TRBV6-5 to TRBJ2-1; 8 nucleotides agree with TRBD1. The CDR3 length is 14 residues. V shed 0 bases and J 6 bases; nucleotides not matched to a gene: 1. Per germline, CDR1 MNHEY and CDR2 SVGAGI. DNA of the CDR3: TGTGCCAGCAGTTACTCTGACAGGGGCAATGAGCAGTTCTTC. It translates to CASSYSDRGNEQFF.

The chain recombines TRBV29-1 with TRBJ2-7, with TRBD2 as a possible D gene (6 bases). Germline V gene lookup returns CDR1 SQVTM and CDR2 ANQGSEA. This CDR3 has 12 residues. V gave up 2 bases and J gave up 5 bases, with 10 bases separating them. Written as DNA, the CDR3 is TGCAGCGTTGAAAGGGGAGGCGACGAGCAGTACTTC. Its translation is CSVERGGDEQYF.

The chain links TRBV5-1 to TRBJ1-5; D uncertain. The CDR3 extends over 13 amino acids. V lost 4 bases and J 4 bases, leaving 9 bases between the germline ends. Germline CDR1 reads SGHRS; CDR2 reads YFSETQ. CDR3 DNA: TGCGCCAGCAGCGCTTCCTTAAATCAGCCCCAGCATTTT. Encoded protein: CASSASLNQPQHF.

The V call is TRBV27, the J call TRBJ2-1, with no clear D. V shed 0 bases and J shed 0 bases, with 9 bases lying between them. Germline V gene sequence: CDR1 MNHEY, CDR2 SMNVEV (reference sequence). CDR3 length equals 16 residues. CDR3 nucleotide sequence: TGTGCCAGCAGTTTATCCATCCCCAACTCCTACAATGAGCAGTTCTTC. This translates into CASSLSIPNSYNEQFF.

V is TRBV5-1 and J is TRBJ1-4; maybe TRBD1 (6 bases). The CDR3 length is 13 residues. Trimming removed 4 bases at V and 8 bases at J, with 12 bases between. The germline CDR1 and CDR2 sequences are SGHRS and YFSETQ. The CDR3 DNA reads TGCGCCAGCAGCCCACAGGGTGACGAAAAACTGTTTTTT. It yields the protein CASSPQGDEKLFF.

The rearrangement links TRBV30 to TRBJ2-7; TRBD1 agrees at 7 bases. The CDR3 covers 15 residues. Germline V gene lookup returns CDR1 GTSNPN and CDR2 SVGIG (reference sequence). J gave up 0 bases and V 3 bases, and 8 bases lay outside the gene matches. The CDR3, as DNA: TGTGCCTGGAGGGGCCTGGGACAGAGCTCCTACGAGCAGTACTTC. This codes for CAWRGLGQSSYEQYF.